Below, one T cell receptor (beta chain) is given with its context. Its antigen is not known. The assay was immunoSEQ multiplex PCR, and TCRdb's table has in-frame clones only and misses some. The sample shows about 66,000 clones, around nine tenths of them seen only once. Thawed PBMCs were FACS-sorted into unstimulated CD4+CD25+CD127- regulatory T cells, CD4+CD25- non-regulatory cells, CD4 and CD8 cells. This record comes from a study of Tregs in tolerant kidney transplant recipients. Overall study findings and caveats: Tolerant patients' donor-specific Tregs expanded beyond overall Tregs, suggesting antigen-driven growth.

V lost 6 bases and J lost 3, with 11 bases in between. Germline CDR1 MNHNS, CDR2 SASEGT. This CDR3 spans 13 amino acids. The sample here was CD8+ T cells from blood, taken before the transplant. V is TRBV6-1 and J is TRBJ1-1, with a weak D call TRBD1 (5 bases). The TCR sequence derives from a human donor who received a combined kidney and bone marrow transplant. The CDR3 DNA reads as TGTGCCAGCAGCACCGGACACTACACTGAAGCTTTCTTT. This gives the protein CASSTGHYTEAFF.